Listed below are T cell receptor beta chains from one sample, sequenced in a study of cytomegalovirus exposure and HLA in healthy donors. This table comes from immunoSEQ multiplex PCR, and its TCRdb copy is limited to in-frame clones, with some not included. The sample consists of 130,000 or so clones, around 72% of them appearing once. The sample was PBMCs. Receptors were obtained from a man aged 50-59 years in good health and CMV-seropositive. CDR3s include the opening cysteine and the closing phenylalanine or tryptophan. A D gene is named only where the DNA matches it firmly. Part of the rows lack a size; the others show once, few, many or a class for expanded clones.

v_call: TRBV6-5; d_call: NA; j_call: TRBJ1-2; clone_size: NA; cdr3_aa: CASRKGANYGYTF; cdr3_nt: TGTGCCAGCAGGAAAGGGGCTAACTATGGCTACACCTTC
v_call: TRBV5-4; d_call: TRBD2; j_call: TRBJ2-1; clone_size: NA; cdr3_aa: CASSLASGRSYNEQFF; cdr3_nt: TGTGCCAGCAGCTTGGCTAGCGGGAGATCCTACAATGAGCAGTTCTTC
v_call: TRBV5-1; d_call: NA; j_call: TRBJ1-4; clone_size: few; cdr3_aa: CASSLDRANEKLFF; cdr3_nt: TGCGCCAGCAGCTTGGACCGAGCTAATGAAAAACTGTTTTTT
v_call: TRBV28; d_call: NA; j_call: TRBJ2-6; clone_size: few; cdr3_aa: CASRATGSGANVLTF; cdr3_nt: TGTGCCAGCAGGGCTACAGGGTCTGGGGCCAACGTCCTGACTTTC
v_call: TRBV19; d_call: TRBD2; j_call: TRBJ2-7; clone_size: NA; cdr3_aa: CASREREGLEQYF; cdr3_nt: TGTGCCAGTAGGGAGCGGGAGGGCCTCGAGCAGTACTTC
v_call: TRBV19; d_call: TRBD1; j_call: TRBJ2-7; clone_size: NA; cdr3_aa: CASSRLPGQGFYEQYF; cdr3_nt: TGTGCCAGTAGTAGGCTACCGGGACAGGGATTCTACGAGCAGTACTTC
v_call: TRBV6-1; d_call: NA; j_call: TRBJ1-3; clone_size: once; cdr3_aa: CASIPRGRVGNTIYF; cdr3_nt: TGTGCCAGCATTCCAAGGGGGAGGGTTGGAAACACCATATATTTT
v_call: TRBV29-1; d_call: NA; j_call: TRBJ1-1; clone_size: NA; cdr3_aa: CSVAYSGRQGSEAFF; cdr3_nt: TGCAGCGTTGCGTACTCGGGCCGGCAGGGCTCTGAAGCTTTCTTT
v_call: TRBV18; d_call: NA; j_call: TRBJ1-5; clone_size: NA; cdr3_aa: CASSPKPQGPNQPQHF; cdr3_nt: TGTGCCAGCTCCCCGAAGCCGCAGGGGCCTAATCAGCCCCAGCATTTT
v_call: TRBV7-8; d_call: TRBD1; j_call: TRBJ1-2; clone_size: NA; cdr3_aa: CASSIGGTGEKGGYTF; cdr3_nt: TGTGCCAGCAGCATCGGAGGGACAGGGGAAAAGGGTGGCTACACCTTC
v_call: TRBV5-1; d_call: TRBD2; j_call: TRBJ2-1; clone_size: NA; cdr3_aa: CASSLVTSGIDNEQFF; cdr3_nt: TGCGCCAGCAGCTTGGTGACTAGCGGGATAGACAATGAGCAGTTCTTC
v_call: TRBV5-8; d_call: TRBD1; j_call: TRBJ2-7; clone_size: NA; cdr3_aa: CASSNHDRGYEQYF; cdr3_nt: TGTGCCAGCAGCAACCATGACAGGGGCTACGAGCAGTACTTC
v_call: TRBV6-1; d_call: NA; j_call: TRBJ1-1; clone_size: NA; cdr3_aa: CASSEAVGPEAFF; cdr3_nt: TGTGCCAGCAGTGAAGCGGTGGGGCCTGAAGCTTTCTTT
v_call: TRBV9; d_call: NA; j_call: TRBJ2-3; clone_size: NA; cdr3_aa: CASSVVSDTQYF; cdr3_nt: TGTGCCAGCAGCGTAGTGTCTGATACGCAGTATTTT
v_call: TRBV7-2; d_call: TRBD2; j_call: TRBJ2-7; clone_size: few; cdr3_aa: CASSYQGTSGGWEQYF; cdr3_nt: TGTGCCAGCAGCTACCAGGGTACTAGCGGGGGGTGGGAGCAGTACTTC
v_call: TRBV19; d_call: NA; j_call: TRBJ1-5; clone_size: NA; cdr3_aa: CASTPTVYQPQHF; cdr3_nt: TGTGCCAGTACCCCGACAGTCTATCAGCCCCAGCATTTT
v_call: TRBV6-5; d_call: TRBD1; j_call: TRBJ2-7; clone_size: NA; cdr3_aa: CASSYSGTGGFEQYF; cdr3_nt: TGTGCCAGCAGTTACTCAGGGACAGGGGGGTTCGAGCAGTACTTC
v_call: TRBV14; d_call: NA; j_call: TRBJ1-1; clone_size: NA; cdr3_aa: CASSPSGAAAFF; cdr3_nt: TGTGCCAGCAGCCCATCAGGGGCAGCAGCTTTCTTT
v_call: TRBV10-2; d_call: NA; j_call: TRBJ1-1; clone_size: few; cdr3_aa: CASTERGSAGEAFF; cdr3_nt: TGCGCCAGCACCGAAAGAGGGAGCGCAGGCGAAGCTTTCTTT
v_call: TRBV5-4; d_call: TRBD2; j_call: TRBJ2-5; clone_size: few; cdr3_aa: CASSSVTSLEETQYF; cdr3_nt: TGTGCCAGCAGCTCCGTGACTAGCTTGGAAGAGACCCAGTACTTC
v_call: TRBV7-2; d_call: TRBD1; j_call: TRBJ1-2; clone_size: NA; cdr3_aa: CASSLDRLYYGYTF; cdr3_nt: TGTGCCAGCAGCTTGGACAGGCTTTACTATGGCTACACCTTC
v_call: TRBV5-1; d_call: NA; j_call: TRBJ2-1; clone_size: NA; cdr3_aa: CASRSSQPGGAKQFF; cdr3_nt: TGCGCCAGCAGATCAAGTCAACCCGGGGGTGCGAAGCAGTTCTTC
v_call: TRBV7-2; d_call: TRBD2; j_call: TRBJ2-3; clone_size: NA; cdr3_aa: CASSLAGGRADTQYF; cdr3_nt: TGTGCCAGCAGCTTAGCGGGAGGGAGGGCAGATACGCAGTATTTT
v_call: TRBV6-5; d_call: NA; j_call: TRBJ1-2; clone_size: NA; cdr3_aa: CASSYSNFWQGGYTF; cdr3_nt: TGTGCCAGCAGTTACTCGAATTTCTGGCAGGGAGGCTACACCTTC
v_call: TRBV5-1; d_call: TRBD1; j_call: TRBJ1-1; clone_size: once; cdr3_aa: CASGPGTATEAFF; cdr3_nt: TGCGCCAGCGGCCCTGGGACAGCCACTGAAGCTTTCTTT
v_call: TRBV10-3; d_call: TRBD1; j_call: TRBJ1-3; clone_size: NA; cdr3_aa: CAISERGTGTGNTIYF; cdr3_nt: TGTGCCATCAGTGAGAGGGGGACAGGGACTGGAAACACCATATATTTT
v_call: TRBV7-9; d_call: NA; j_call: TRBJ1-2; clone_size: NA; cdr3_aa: CASSLGSGGYTF; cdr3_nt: TGTGCCAGCAGCTTAGGGTCAGGCGGCTACACCTTC
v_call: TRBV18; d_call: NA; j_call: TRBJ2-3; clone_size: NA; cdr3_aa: CASSPVTSTDTQYF; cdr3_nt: TGTGCCAGCTCACCAGTGACTAGCACAGATACGCAGTATTTT
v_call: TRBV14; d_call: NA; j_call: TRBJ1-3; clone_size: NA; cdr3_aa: CASSQQQGSTIYF; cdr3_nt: TGTGCCAGCAGCCAACAGCAGGGGTCCACCATATATTTT
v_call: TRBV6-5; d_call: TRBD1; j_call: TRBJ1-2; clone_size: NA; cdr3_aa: CASSYSRGRQDGYTF; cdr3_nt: TGTGCCAGCAGTTACTCAAGGGGGCGCCAGGATGGCTACACCTTC